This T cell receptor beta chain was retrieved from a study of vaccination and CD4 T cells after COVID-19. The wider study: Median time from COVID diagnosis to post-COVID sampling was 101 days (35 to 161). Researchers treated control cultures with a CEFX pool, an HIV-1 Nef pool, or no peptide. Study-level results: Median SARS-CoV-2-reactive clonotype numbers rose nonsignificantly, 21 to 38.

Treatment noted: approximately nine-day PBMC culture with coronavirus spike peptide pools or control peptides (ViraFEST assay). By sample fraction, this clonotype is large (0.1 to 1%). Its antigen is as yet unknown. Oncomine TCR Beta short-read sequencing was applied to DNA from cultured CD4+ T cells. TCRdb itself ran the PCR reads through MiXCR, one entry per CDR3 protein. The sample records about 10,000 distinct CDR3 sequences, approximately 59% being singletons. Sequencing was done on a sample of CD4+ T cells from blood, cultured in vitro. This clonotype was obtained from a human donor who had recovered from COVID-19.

The CDR3 nucleotides are TGTGCCAGTAGTATAGATGGGGGATCCGGTGAAGCTTTCTTT. It codes for CASSIDGGSGEAFF. This chain uses TRBV19 with TRBJ1-1, with D perhaps matching TRBD1 (5 bases). CDR3 size: 14 residues. Germline assignment: CDR1 LNHDA and CDR2 SQIVND (reference sequence). The V end lost 0 bases, the J end lost 7 bases, and 12 bases lay between the germline ends.